These 13 T cell receptor beta chains came from one sample sequenced in a study of T cells in Graves' hyperthyroidism and ophthalmopathy. TCR beta CDR3 regions were amplified from RNA. HTBI primers were used for first-round RT-PCR of the TCR CDR3. MiXCR, applied by TCRdb to the multiplex PCR reads, yields one record per CDR3 protein. Of more than 300,000 distinct CDR3 sequences listed, roughly 14% were seen once; the top ten hold 9.5% to 11%. Specimen: blood. All receptors derive from a woman aged 55-70 years with Graves' hyperthyroidism.

This clonotype was seen ten or more times. This chain's CDR3 is CASSLLVGTGGLNEQYF. CDR3 coding DNA: TGTGCCAGCAGCCTCCTGGTCGGGACAGGGGGCTTGAACGAGCAGTACTTC. The chain recombines TRBV28 with TRBJ2-7; 12 nucleotides align to TRBD1. Germline CDR1 MDHEN, CDR2 SYDVKM. The ends lost 6 bases at V and 5 bases at J; junction bases unmatched: 14. This CDR3 spans 17 amino acids.

This clonotype was observed at least ten times. The chain recombines TRBV2 with TRBJ2-3, with TRBD2 matching 9 bases. Germline loops: CDR1 SNHLY, CDR2 FYNNEI. The CDR3 length is 17 residues. After removal of 1 base from V and 0 bases from J, the junction contained 5 bases not matched to a gene. As DNA, the CDR3 is TGTGCCAGCAGTGAAGAGGCTAGCGGGATGAGCACAGATACGCAGTATTTT. Translated, it gives CASSEEASGMSTDTQYF.

This clonotype has at least ten counts. The chain links TRBV30 to TRBJ2-1; perhaps TRBD2 as D (5 bases). The CDR3 is 12 residues long. V was pared by 0 bases and J by 13 bases, with 13 bases between. Germline CDR1 is GTSNPN and CDR2 is SVGIG (reference sequence). For the CDR3, the DNA is TGTGCCTGGAGTGTAGGAGGAACAGAACAGTTCTTC. This codes for CAWSVGGTEQFF. Variable domain in full (rest from reference TRBV30 and TRBJ2-1): SQTIHQWPATLVQPVGSPLSLECTVEGTSNPNLYWYRQAAGRGLQLLFYSVGIGQISSEVPQNLSASRPQDRQFILSSKKLLLSDSGFYLCAWSVGGTEQFFGPGTRLTVL.

This sequence joins TRBV24-1 and TRBJ2-2; 7 nucleotides match TRBD1. Germline trimming cut 3 bases from V and 4 bases from J; bases unmatched to any gene: 4. The CDR3 has 15 residues. Looked up from germline, CDR1 is KGHDR and CDR2 is SFDVKD. CDR3 amino acids: CATSDKQGLTGELFF. CDR3 DNA: TGTGCCACCAGTGATAAACAGGGGCTCACCGGGGAGCTGTTTTTT.

This clonotype was counted many times. The rearrangement uses TRBV12-5 and TRBJ2-2, with TRBD1 identical over 7 bases. V trimming: 4 bases; J trimming: 4 bases; junction bases outside the gene matches: 9. This CDR3 has 16 amino acids. Germline CDR1 is LGHNT and CDR2 is FRNRAP. The CDR3 DNA reads TGTGCTAGTGGTTCTTGGACAGGCGGCCGCACCGGGGAGCTGTTTTTT. Protein sequence: CASGSWTGGRTGELFF. Full variable domain (remainder filled in from reference TRBV12-5 and TRBJ2-2): DARVTQTPRHKVTEMGQEVTMRCQPILGHNTVFWYRQTMMQGLELLAYFRNRAPLDDSGMPKDRFSAEMPDATLATLKIQPSEPRDSAVYFCASGSWTGGRTGELFFGEGSRLTVL.

This rearrangement joins TRBV19 to TRBJ2-7, with a possible D match to TRBD1 (5 bases). V gave up 2 bases and J gave up 6 bases, with 11 bases separating them. The CDR3 is 13 amino acids. Germline V gene data show CDR1 as LNHDA and CDR2 as SQIVND (reference sequence). CDR3 loop: CASSIMVRGEQYF. The CDR3 bases are TGTGCCAGTAGTATAATGGTAAGGGGCGAGCAGTACTTC.

This clonotype has a count of ten or more. The chain links TRBV20-1 to TRBJ2-5; no clear D. The germline gives CDR1 DFQATT, CDR2 SNEGSKA (reference sequence). The CDR3 spans 15 residues. V lost 2 bases, J lost 3 bases, and 16 bases lay in between. The CDR3 here is CSARSGFEEEETQYF. CDR3 nucleotides: TGCAGTGCTAGATCTGGGTTTGAAGAAGAAGAGACCCAGTACTTC.

This clonotype was observed many times. V usage is TRBV7-2 and J usage is TRBJ2-7; D is perhaps TRBD2 (7 bases). The germline gives CDR1 SGHTA, CDR2 FQGNSA. The CDR3 is 14 residues long. V was clipped by 2 bases and J by 5 bases, with 13 bases between them. CDR3 DNA sequence: TGTGCCAGCAGCTTAACGGGGGGCTCGAACGAGCAGTACTTC. Its translation: CASSLTGGSNEQYF.

This clonotype was counted between two and nine times. Just one base apart from a much larger clone, this may be a read error. The CDR3 region is CSTRETGGPYEQYF. The DNA for the CDR3 is TGCAGTACTAGAGAAACAGGGGGTCCCTACGAGCAGTACTTC. This chain uses TRBV20-1 with TRBJ2-7, with 8 bases matching TRBD1. The CDR3 is made up of 14 amino acids. The V gene's germline CDR1 is DFQATT and CDR2 SNEGSKA (reference sequence).

This clonotype has at least ten counts. The chain carries TRBV5-1 and TRBJ2-3; D is undetermined. Trimming left V 1 base short and J 0 bases short, with 15 bases between. The CDR3 spans 17 residues. CDR1 is SGHRS and CDR2 is YFSETQ in the germline V gene. This CDR3 reads CASSLPHGSGSTDTQYF. The CDR3 DNA reads TGCGCCAGCAGCTTGCCTCACGGTTCGGGCAGCACAGATACGCAGTATTTT.

This clonotype appeared many times. The CDR3 here is CAISAQNEQFF. The CDR3 region has the DNA TGTGCCATCAGTGCCCAGAATGAGCAGTTCTTC. The chain links TRBV10-3 to TRBJ2-1; D gene uncertain. The germline V gene encodes CDR1 ENHRY and CDR2 SYGVKD. The V gene lost 4 bases and the J gene lost 7 bases, with 5 bases spanning the gap. This CDR3 has 11 residues.

This clonotype was detected many times. This chain joins TRBV6-1 and TRBJ2-2, with TRBD2 matching 13 bases. V dropped 6 bases and J dropped 8; count of bases not matched to a gene: 18. This CDR3 has 19 residues. CDR1 is MNHNS, CDR2 SASEGT, per germline. The CDR3: CASRAQGARTSGSVGELFF. The DNA for the CDR3 is TGTGCCAGCAGAGCACAGGGGGCGCGGACTAGCGGGAGCGTGGGGGAGCTGTTTTTT.

This clonotype appeared a few times. The chain uses TRBV6-6 and TRBJ2-2, with D unclear. CDR1 MNHNY and CDR2 SVGAGI come from the germline V gene (reference sequence). CDR3 length equals 15 residues. V dropped 2 bases and J dropped 3 bases, with 10 bases sitting between them. For the CDR3, the DNA is TGTGCCAGCAGTTACGGTACACCTCACACCGGGGAGCTGTTTTTT. Encoded protein: CASSYGTPHTGELFF.